One TCR beta chain is described in this entry. Data came from immunoSEQ multiplex PCR; TCRdb stores just in-frame clones and leaves some out. Here the sample spans 80,000 to 100,000 clones, approximately 82% being singletons. The data are from a study of blood T cell repertoires in COVID-19. Across the study: The United States, Italy and Spain were the sources of the acute and convalescent COVID-19 samples. The cDNA or gDNA used as material had been derived from T cells, B-cell-depleted T cells, or PBMCs.

The CDR3 has 14 residues. CDR1 and CDR2 (germline): SGHNT, YENEEA. V lost 5 bases, J lost 9 bases, and 17 bases lay in between. The receptor comes from a man between 65 and 85 years old with active or convalescent COVID-19. V usage is TRBV11-3 and J usage is TRBJ2-1, with D unresolved. The source material was peripheral blood. The CDR3 coding sequence is TGTGCCAGCAGCCCCTCGGCGGCCTCTAGTGAGCAGTTCTTC. Protein sequence: CASSPSAASSEQFF.